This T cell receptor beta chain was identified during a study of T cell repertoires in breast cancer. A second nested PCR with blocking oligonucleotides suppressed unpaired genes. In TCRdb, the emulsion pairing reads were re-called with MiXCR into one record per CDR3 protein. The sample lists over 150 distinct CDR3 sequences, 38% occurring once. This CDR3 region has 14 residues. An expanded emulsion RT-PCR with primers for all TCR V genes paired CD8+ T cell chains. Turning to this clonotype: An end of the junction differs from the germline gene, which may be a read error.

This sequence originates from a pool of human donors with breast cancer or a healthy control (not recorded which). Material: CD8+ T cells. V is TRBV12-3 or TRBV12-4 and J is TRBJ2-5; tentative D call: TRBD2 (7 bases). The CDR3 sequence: CAGSGRGLQETQYF. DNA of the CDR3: TGTGCCGGCAGCGGGCGGGGGCTACAAGAGACCCAGTACTTC.